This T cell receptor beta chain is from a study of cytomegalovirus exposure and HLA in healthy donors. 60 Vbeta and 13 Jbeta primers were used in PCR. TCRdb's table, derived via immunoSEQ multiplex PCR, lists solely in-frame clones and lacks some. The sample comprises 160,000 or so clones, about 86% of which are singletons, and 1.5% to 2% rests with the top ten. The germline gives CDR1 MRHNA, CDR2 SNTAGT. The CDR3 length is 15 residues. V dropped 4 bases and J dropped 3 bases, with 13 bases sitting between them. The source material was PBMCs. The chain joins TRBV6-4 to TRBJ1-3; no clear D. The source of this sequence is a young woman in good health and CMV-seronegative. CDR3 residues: CASSGGVSNGNTIYF. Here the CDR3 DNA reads TGTGCCAGCAGTGGTGGTGTCTCTAATGGAAACACCATATATTTT.